These T cell receptor beta chains were read from a single sample in a study of OX40 agonist ivuxolimab in advanced cancers. Assay: immunoSEQ multiplex PCR; the TCRdb copy retains only in-frame clones and omits some. Of approximately 89,000 clones detected, about nine tenths appear once; the ten largest clones hold 0.71%. Sequencing was performed on CD4+ or CD8+ T cells sorted from blood, taken in a trial of the OX40 agonist ivuxolimab. The source of these receptors is an adult with an advanced solid tumor such as melanoma, head and neck, liver or kidney cancer. CDR3s include the opening cysteine and the closing phenylalanine or tryptophan. The D gene is left open where the match is weak. Clone sizes are given selectively: once, few, many, or a class where the clone is expanded.

DNA	CDR3	size	D	V	J
TGCGCCAGCAGCTTAACCGGGACTACGAACACCGGGGAGCTGTTTTTT	CASSLTGTTNTGELFF	NA	TRBD2	TRBV5-1	TRBJ2-2
TGTGCCAGTCGGAGAGATCCCAATGAAAAACTGTTTTTT	CASRRDPNEKLFF	NA	NA	TRBV6-5	TRBJ1-4
TGCGCCAGCAGCGGGGACAGGGGGCGGGAGACCCAGTACTTC	CASSGDRGRETQYF	NA	TRBD1	TRBV5-1	TRBJ2-5
TGTGCCAGCAGCCGCGGGCCTTCCGGGACAGCTAATGAAAAACTGTTTTTT	CASSRGPSGTANEKLFF	NA	TRBD1	TRBV7-6	TRBJ1-4
TGTGCCAGCAGTTACTCAGGGTGGGGCACTGAAGCTTTCTTT	CASSYSGWGTEAFF	NA	NA	TRBV6-5	TRBJ1-1
TGCGCCAGCAGCCAACCTCGTCGAGGGAACACTGAAGCTTTCTTT	CASSQPRRGNTEAFF	few	NA	TRBV4-1	TRBJ1-1
TGTGCCAGCTCCGGGACAGGTCGGTCTGGAAACACCATATATTTT	CASSGTGRSGNTIYF	NA	TRBD1	TRBV18	TRBJ1-3
TGCGCCAGCAGCCAAGATTTGGAGACCCAGTACTTC	CASSQDLETQYF	NA	NA	TRBV4-3	TRBJ2-5
TGTGCCAGCAGCCCAAGGACTAGCGGGGGTCGAGAGACCCAGTACTTC	CASSPRTSGGRETQYF	once	TRBD2	TRBV11-2	TRBJ2-5
TGTGCCAGCAGCCCCGGGACAACCCTCTACGAGCAGTACTTC	CASSPGTTLYEQYF	NA	NA	TRBV28	TRBJ2-7
TGTGCCAGCAGCCAAGACGGGCAGGGACGTACTGGAAACACCATATATTTT	CASSQDGQGRTGNTIYF	NA	NA	TRBV4-2	TRBJ1-3
TGTGCCAGCAGTGGGGACAATGGCTACGAGCAGTACTTC	CASSGDNGYEQYF	NA	NA	TRBV2	TRBJ2-7
TGTGCCAGCAGCTTGGGGCTAGAAGAGACCCAGTACTTC	CASSLGLEETQYF	NA	NA	TRBV7-7	TRBJ2-5
TGCGCCAGCAGCTCCGGACCCTCAACACGGGAGCAGTACTTC	CASSSGPSTREQYF	NA	NA	TRBV5-1	TRBJ2-7
TGTGCCAGCAGCCAAGGTCCGACTAGCGGGGGAGGGAATGAGCAGTTCTTC	CASSQGPTSGGGNEQFF	once	TRBD2	TRBV4-2	TRBJ2-1